This entry concerns a single T cell receptor beta chain. This clone's antigen is unknown. No clone much larger than this one lies a single base away; base qualities are absent. The germline V gene (reference sequence) specifies LGHDT as CDR1 and YNNKEL as CDR2. Its CDR3 holds 15 amino acids, cysteine through phenylalanine. The only DNA kept is the CDR3, 45 bases in frame from the first base. V ends up 0 bases short and J 10 bases short, with an unmatched junction base count of 8. This sample is drawn from a study of response to subunit inactivated influenza vaccine (dated by TCRdb to 2016 to 2018). Study-wide context: The study used deep quantitative T cell receptor repertoire profiling to track responses to a trivalent subunit inactivated influenza vaccine. What the research found in general, with its limitations: It was suggested by the authors that each seasonal influenza vaccination may recruit only a limited number of new T cells.

The method behind the library was RT-PCR. Instrument on record: Illumina HiSeq 2500. Using fastp trimming at Q25 and MiXCR clonotype assembly, TCRdb reanalyzed the public sequencing data and kept in-frame beta chains. When rows share a CDR3 protein, they turn into one entry using the most common DNA and genes. A total of 800,000 or so distinct CDR3 sequences appear in this sample, over 20% of them only once. About 9.4% of the sample is in the top ten clones. Sequenced material: PBMCs from blood, taken more than 4 days after vaccination. The sequence came from a man aged 50 to 59 who received an inactivated influenza vaccine. Donor details come from another sample of the same person, matched by shared clones. Recombination linked TRBV3-1 to TRBJ2-1, and 8 junctional nucleotides match TRBD2. The CDR3 in this case is CASSQDLAGGGEQFF. The DNA sequence follows: TGTGCCAGCAGCCAAGATCTGGCGGGAGGCGGGGAGCAGTTCTTC.